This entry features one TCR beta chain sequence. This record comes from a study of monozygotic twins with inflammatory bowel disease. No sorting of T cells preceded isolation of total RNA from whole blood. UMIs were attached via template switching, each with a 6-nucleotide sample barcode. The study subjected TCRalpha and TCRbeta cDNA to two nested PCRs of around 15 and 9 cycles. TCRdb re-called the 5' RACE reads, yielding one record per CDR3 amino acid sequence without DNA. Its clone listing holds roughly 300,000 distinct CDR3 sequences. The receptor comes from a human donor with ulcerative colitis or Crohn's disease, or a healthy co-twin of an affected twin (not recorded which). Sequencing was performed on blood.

CDR3 in amino acids: CASSLKLTPNTEAFF. V is TRBV18 and J is TRBJ1-1. Looked up from germline, CDR1 is KGHSH and CDR2 is LQKENI. The length of the CDR3 is 15 residues.